This TCR beta chain is from a study of T cell repertoires in cytomegalovirus infection. CDR1 is SNHLY, CDR2 FYNNEI, per germline. This CDR3 has 14 residues. Trimming cost V 6 bases and J 7 bases; bases outside gene matches: 8. The table lists this clonotype with a few counts. TCRdb fed the reads into MiXCR, producing one record per CDR3 protein. The sample lists 300,000 to 400,000 distinct CDR3 sequences, 15% to 20% occurring once. The sequenced sample consisted of PBMCs. This clonotype was obtained from a human donor in good health (CMV status not recorded). Some clones in this sample may be carry-over from other donors' samples. This chain uses TRBV2 with TRBJ1-4; 7 positions match TRBD1. Written as DNA, the CDR3 is TGTGCCAGCAGCGCCGGGACAGTGGGTGAAAAACTGTTTTTT. Translation gives CASSAGTVGEKLFF. The whole variable domain, filled in from reference TRBV2 and TRBJ1-4, reads EPEVTQTPSHQVTQMGQEVILRCVPISNHLYFYWYRQILGQKVEFLVSFYNNEISEKSEIFDDQFSVERPDGSNFTLKIRSTKLEDSAMYFCASSAGTVGEKLFFGSGTQLSVL.